This TCR beta chain was recovered during a study of cytomegalovirus exposure and HLA in healthy donors. 60 Vbeta and 13 Jbeta primers were used in PCR. Produced via immunoSEQ multiplex PCR; TCRdb's table is partial and in-frame only. In total, the table holds approximately 50,000 clones. The clonotype was recovered from a man aged 18 to 30 in good health and CMV-seropositive. Sequenced input: PBMCs.

This chain's CDR3 is CASSYGLVANEQFF. CDR3 nucleotides: TGTGCCAGCAGTTACGGACTAGTAGCCAATGAGCAGTTCTTC. The chain couples TRBV6-5 to TRBJ2-1, with 7 bases lining up with TRBD2. The CDR3 length is 14 residues. The V gene end was trimmed by 2 bases and the J gene end by 6 bases; junction bases not matched to a gene: 4. Per the germline V gene, CDR1 is MNHEY and CDR2 is SVGAGI.